Included here is one T cell receptor beta chain sequence, with context. These data are taken from a study of shared T cell receptors in the human thymus. The protocol was immunoSEQ multiplex PCR, while the TCRdb copy is restricted to in-frame clones and leaves out a portion. Of around 340,000 clones detected, more than 85% appear once; the ten largest clones hold approximately 0.02%. The length of the CDR3 is 9 residues. The source is a human donor. Input material: thymocytes. The chain uses TRBV21-1 and TRBJ2-7. TRBV21-1 is flagged as a pseudogene. CDR3 DNA sequence: TGTGCCAGCAGAAGGGAGCAGTACTTC. Translation gives CASRREQYF.